One sample yielded the 32 T cell receptor beta chains listed below, sequenced in a study of PD-L1 blockade in urothelial cancer. Assay: immunoSEQ multiplex PCR; the TCRdb copy retains only in-frame clones and omits some. Of tens of thousands of clones in the sample, roughly 90% were seen once. Time point meaning: pretreatment peripheral blood. Sample: PBMCs, taken around atezolizumab (anti-PD-L1) treatment. The receptor source for this set is a man between 60 and 70 years old with urothelial cancer.

The rearrangement joins TRBV30 to TRBJ1-5, with 10 bases identical to TRBD1. Germline V gene data show CDR1 as GTSNPN and CDR2 as SVGIG (reference sequence). V was pared by 3 bases and J by 6 bases, with 8 bases of the junction left unmatched. The CDR3 totals 15 residues. CDR3 DNA sequence: TGTGCCTGGAGCGCGCAGACAGGGGGCGGTCAGCCCCAGCATTTT. Its protein product is CAWSAQTGGGQPQHF.

The V call is TRBV10-1, the J call TRBJ2-7; D possibly corresponds to TRBD1 (5 bases). Trimming stripped 5 bases from V and 5 bases from J, with 10 bases between. The CDR3 contains 12 residues. The germline gives CDR1 WNHNN, CDR2 SYGVQD (reference sequence). The CDR3 reads CASSRTWDEQYF. The CDR3 region has the DNA TGCGCCAGCAGTCGGACATGGGACGAGCAGTACTTC.

V is TRBV2 and J is TRBJ2-3; the match to TRBD2 covers 10 bases. J gave up 2 bases and V 7 bases, and 9 bases lay outside the gene matches. The germline CDR1 and CDR2 sequences are SNHLY and FYNNEI. CDR3 size: 16 residues. CDR3 residues: CASTERGLAFTDTQYF. The DNA for the CDR3 is TGTGCCAGCACCGAAAGGGGACTAGCGTTCACAGATACGCAGTATTTT.

The chain couples TRBV30 to TRBJ1-1, with a weak D call TRBD1 (6 bases). Deletions cut 2 bases from V and 6 bases from J, with 13 bases between. The CDR3 runs 13 residues. Germline CDR1 GTSNPN, CDR2 SVGIG (reference sequence). The CDR3 DNA follows: TGTGCCTGGAGTCAGGGGTGGTCTGCTGAAGCTTTCTTT. This sequence encodes CAWSQGWSAEAFF.

The chain combines TRBV6-5 with TRBJ1-2; 12 bases agree with TRBD1. V lost 6 bases to trimming and J lost 8 bases; unmatched junction nucleotides: 7. Germline V gene sequence: CDR1 MNHEY, CDR2 SVGAGI. The CDR3 has 14 amino acids. The CDR3: CASSPGQGARGYTF. The DNA for the CDR3 is TGTGCCAGCAGCCCGGGACAGGGGGCGCGAGGCTACACCTTC.

The chain employs TRBV10-1 and TRBJ1-1, with 7 positions matching TRBD1. This CDR3 is built from 15 residues. Germline CDR1 reads WNHNN; CDR2 reads SYGVQD (reference sequence). V shed 5 bases, J shed 1 base, and the junction held 7 bases outside the gene matches. The CDR3 DNA follows: TGCGCCAGCAGTCGGAGGGGGCGAGAGAACACTGAAGCTTTCTTT. Amino acid sequence: CASSRRGRENTEAFF.

This chain uses TRBV7-2 with TRBJ2-7; a weak D match, TRBD2 (5 bases). Trimming shortened V by 2 bases and J by 6 bases, and 8 bases separated the two germline ends. Germline V gene lookup returns CDR1 SGHTA and CDR2 FQGNSA. The CDR3 totals 12 residues. The CDR3 bases are TGTGCCAGCAGCTTAACTAGTGCCGAGCAGTACTTC. Translating it yields CASSLTSAEQYF.

This clone was seen only a few times. V usage is TRBV7-9 and J usage is TRBJ1-6; 10 bases map to TRBD1. CDR1 is SEHNR, CDR2 FQNEAQ, per germline (reference sequence). V was clipped by 5 bases and J by 7 bases; unmatched bases: 8. The CDR3 sequence is 16 residues long. CDR3 protein: CASSNPRQGANSPLHF. CDR3 nucleotides: TGTGCCAGCAGCAACCCGAGACAGGGGGCGAATTCACCCCTCCACTTT.

The rearrangement uses TRBV7-2 and TRBJ2-3; perhaps TRBD1 as D (6 bases). The CDR3 is 15 amino acids. CDR1 is SGHTA and CDR2 is FQGNSA in the germline V gene. Deletions cut 0 bases from V and 1 base from J, with 8 bases between. This CDR3 reads CASSLAGAGTDTQYF. Here the CDR3 DNA reads TGTGCCAGCAGCTTAGCGGGGGCGGGCACAGATACGCAGTATTTT.

J is TRBJ1-2 and V is TRBV2; tentatively, D is TRBD1 (6 bases). The CDR3 sequence is 13 residues long. Trimming stripped 6 bases from V and 1 base from J, with 9 bases between. Germline CDR1 reads SNHLY; CDR2 reads FYNNEI. The CDR3: CASSQQGNYGYTF. CDR3 DNA: TGTGCCAGCAGCCAACAGGGTAACTATGGCTACACCTTC.

This chain joins TRBV30 and TRBJ1-5; no reliable D call. Germline CDR1 is GTSNPN and CDR2 is SVGIG (reference sequence). The CDR3 spans 13 residues. V lost 2 bases and J 3 bases, leaving 8 bases between the germline ends. The CDR3 region has the DNA TGTGCCTGGAGTCAGGCCGCCAATCAGCCCCAGCATTTT. Translation gives CAWSQAANQPQHF.

CDR3 sequence: CASSVGAGATYEQYF. CDR3 sequence (DNA): TGTGCCAGCAGCGTTGGAGCAGGGGCTACCTACGAGCAGTACTTC. V usage is TRBV6-5 and J usage is TRBJ2-7, with D perhaps matching TRBD1 (6 bases). Germline V gene sequence: CDR1 MNHEY, CDR2 SVGAGI. V shed 6 bases and J shed 2 bases, with 17 bases lying between them. The CDR3 loop spans 15 amino acids.

The rearrangement links TRBV7-9 to TRBJ1-4; TRBD1 might be the D (6 bases). CDR3 length: 15 amino acids. V lost 1 base and J lost 5, with 11 bases in between. Per the germline V gene, CDR1 is SEHNR and CDR2 is FQNEAQ (reference sequence). The CDR3 region has the DNA TGTGCCAGCAGCTTAGAGGGGGGGCTGAATGAAAAACTGTTTTTT. This gives the protein CASSLEGGLNEKLFF.

The chain has TRBV9 and TRBJ1-1, with 7 bases matching TRBD1. After removal of 3 bases from V and 0 bases from J, the junction contained 5 bases not matched to a gene. CDR3 length equals 15 residues. Germline V gene data show CDR1 as SGDLS and CDR2 as YYNGEE. The CDR3 coding sequence is TGTGCCAGCAGCGGGGACGACAGGGTGAACACTGAAGCTTTCTTT. Translation gives CASSGDDRVNTEAFF.

The CDR3 protein is CASRGRVDEQFF. The CDR3 coding sequence is TGTGCCAGCCGGGGAAGAGTAGACGAGCAGTTCTTC. The genes are TRBV6-5 and TRBJ2-1; D perhaps matches TRBD2 (5 bases). Germline V lookup: CDR1 MNHEY, CDR2 SVGAGI. The length of the CDR3 is 12 residues. Trimming took off 8 bases at V and 10 bases at J, with 15 bases between the two ends.

In its sample, this clone was seen once. The gene calls are TRBV30 and TRBJ2-3, with 11 bases identical to TRBD1. This CDR3 comprises 14 residues. CDR1 is GTSNPN and CDR2 is SVGIG in the germline V gene (reference sequence). Trimming took 6 bases from V and 5 from J; bases not matched to a gene: 7. CDR3 sequence: CACRQDRGQDTQYF. The CDR3 bases are TGTGCCTGCCGCCAGGACAGGGGGCAAGATACGCAGTATTTT.

This rearrangement joins TRBV5-1 to TRBJ2-7; possibly TRBD2 for D (5 bases). CDR1 is SGHRS and CDR2 is YFSETQ in the germline V gene. CDR3 length equals 14 residues. V lost 1 base and J lost 5, with 13 bases in between. CDR3 bases: TGCGCCAGCAGCTTGATCCCCGGGGAGAACGAGCAGTACTTC. Protein product: CASSLIPGENEQYF.

The CDR3 bases are TGCGCCAGCAGCTTGGAGCCATACGAGCAGTACTTC. Its translation: CASSLEPYEQYF. The chain uses TRBV5-1 and TRBJ2-7; D not certain. V was pared by 0 bases and J by 4 bases, with 5 bases between. CDR1 and CDR2 from the germline V gene are SGHRS and YFSETQ. The CDR3 has 12 amino acids.

V and J are TRBV27 and TRBJ2-1; TRBD2 matches at 7 bases. CDR1 MNHEY and CDR2 SMNVEV come from the germline V gene (reference sequence). Trimming cost V 5 bases and J 4 bases; bases outside gene matches: 8. The length of the CDR3 is 15 residues. The CDR3 spells CASSQPGLKYNEQFF. CDR3 bases: TGTGCCAGCAGTCAACCGGGACTAAAGTACAATGAGCAGTTCTTC.

V gene TRBV10-2 combines with J gene TRBJ2-7, with 15 bases lining up with TRBD2. Per the germline V gene, CDR1 is WSHSY and CDR2 is SAAADI. This CDR3 contains 17 residues. The V segment lost 8 bases and the J segment 5 bases; nucleotides outside the gene matches: 13. CDR3 amino acids: CASGPSGLAGGFHEQYF. In DNA form, the CDR3 reads TGCGCCAGCGGACCCTCCGGACTAGCGGGAGGGTTCCACGAGCAGTACTTC.

This chain uses TRBV10-3 with TRBJ1-4, with 8 bases that match TRBD1. The CDR3 contains 14 residues. Germline loops: CDR1 ENHRY, CDR2 SYGVKD. J was trimmed by 9 bases and V by 2 bases; bases with no gene match: 5. This chain's CDR3 is CAISEGQGIKKLFF. The CDR3 DNA is TGTGCCATCAGTGAGGGACAGGGAATCAAAAAACTGTTTTTT.

The chain links TRBV9 to TRBJ1-1; the D gene is possibly TRBD1 (6 bases). V gave up 4 bases and J gave up 0 bases, with 13 bases separating them. The CDR3 length is 15 residues. CDR1 SGDLS and CDR2 YYNGEE come from the germline V gene. The CDR3 spells CASSPTGLVNTEAFF. DNA for the CDR3: TGTGCCAGCAGCCCAACAGGGCTCGTGAACACTGAAGCTTTCTTT.

CDR3 loop: CASSPPGWGGTDTQYF. CDR3 DNA sequence: TGTGCCAGCTCACCCCCCGGGTGGGGCGGCACAGATACGCAGTATTTT. This chain joins TRBV18 and TRBJ2-3; tentative D call: TRBD1 (5 bases). V lost 3 bases to trimming and J lost 1 base, with 14 bases between them. Looked up from germline, CDR1 is KGHSH and CDR2 is LQKENI. This CDR3 region has 16 residues.

This clone was seen more than once but under ten times. V usage is TRBV7-9 and J usage is TRBJ2-3; the D gene is possibly TRBD2 (6 bases). The V end lost 5 bases, the J end lost 3 bases, and 18 bases lay between the germline ends. Germline V gene sequence: CDR1 SEHNR, CDR2 FQNEAQ (reference sequence). The CDR3 spans 16 residues. The CDR3 here is CASSPEVGGVTDTQYF. The CDR3 DNA sequence: TGTGCCAGCAGCCCCGAAGTTGGCGGGGTTACAGATACGCAGTATTTT.

The chain is built from TRBV2 and TRBJ2-7; 7 bases map to TRBD2. Germline V CDR1 and CDR2: SNHLY, FYNNEI. Losses at the gene ends were 1 base for V and 5 bases for J; bases not matched to a gene: 8. This CDR3 is built from 15 residues. The CDR3 loop reads CASSEEAGVSDEQYF. CDR3 in DNA: TGTGCCAGCAGTGAAGAGGCGGGGGTCAGTGACGAGCAGTACTTC.

The rearrangement uses TRBV6-1 and TRBJ2-7, with D hard to call. Trimming cost V 2 bases and J 5 bases, with 4 bases left between them. Germline V gives CDR1 MNHNS, CDR2 SASEGT. The CDR3 is 11 amino acids. The chain's CDR3 is CASSEYHEQYF. In DNA, the CDR3 is TGTGCCAGCAGTGAATATCACGAGCAGTACTTC.

A few counts support this clone. This sequence joins TRBV25-1 and TRBJ1-6; 8 nucleotides match TRBD1. Unmatched junction bases numbered 2, after V lost 6 bases and J lost 7 bases. CDR1 is MGHDK and CDR2 is SYGVNS in the germline V gene. The CDR3 has 13 residues. CDR3 region: CASRGQGNSPLHF. Written as DNA, the CDR3 is TGTGCCAGCAGAGGACAGGGAAATTCACCCCTCCACTTT.

This chain uses TRBV5-6 with TRBJ2-5; weak D call: TRBD2 (7 bases). Trimming shortened V by 3 bases and J by 7 bases, and 13 bases separated the two germline ends. This CDR3 spans 13 amino acids. Germline V gene sequence: CDR1 SGHDT, CDR2 YYEEEE. The CDR3 region has the DNA TGTGCCAGCAGCTCCGGGGGGCTTGGGACCCAGTACTTC. Translation: CASSSGGLGTQYF.

The genes are TRBV19 and TRBJ2-1; 8 nucleotides match TRBD2. The V gene's germline CDR1 is LNHDA and CDR2 SQIVND (reference sequence). V lost 6 bases and J lost 1; bases outside the gene matches: 5. The CDR3 consists of 15 residues. CDR3 residues: CASRTSGGSYNEQFF. Written as DNA, the CDR3 is TGTGCCAGTAGGACCAGCGGGGGATCCTACAATGAGCAGTTCTTC.

V and J are TRBV19 and TRBJ2-7; TRBD2 might be the D (6 bases). Germline loops: CDR1 LNHDA, CDR2 SQIVND (reference sequence). V dropped 4 bases and J dropped 2 bases, with 18 bases sitting between them. The CDR3 runs to 16 residues. The CDR3 spells CASSKGGRDGAYEQYF. CDR3 in DNA: TGTGCCAGTAGTAAGGGCGGGCGGGACGGGGCCTACGAGCAGTACTTC.

The V and J genes are TRBV14 and TRBJ2-1, with TRBD1 matching 7 bases. After removal of 4 bases from V and 5 bases from J, the junction contained 8 bases not matched to a gene. CDR1 is SGHDN and CDR2 is FVKESK in the germline V gene. The length of the CDR3 is 15 residues. The CDR3 DNA follows: TGTGCCAGCAGCCCTCTACAGGGGCGGGACAATGAGCAGTTCTTC. This gives the protein CASSPLQGRDNEQFF. The whole variable domain, filled in from reference TRBV14 and TRBJ2-1, reads EAGVTQFPSHSVIEKGQTVTLRCDPISGHDNLYWYRRVMGKEIKFLLHFVKESKQDESGMPNNRFLAERTGGTYSTLKVQPAELEDSGVYFCASSPLQGRDNEQFFGPGTRLTVL.

V gene TRBV4-1 combines with J gene TRBJ2-1; TRBD2 is a possible D gene (7 bases). The V end lost 5 bases, the J end lost 5 bases, and 19 bases lay between the germline ends. The CDR3 runs to 16 residues. Germline lookup yields CDR1 MGHRA and CDR2 YSYEKL. The CDR3 DNA follows: TGCGCCAGCAGCTCCGGGGGGCTGCTTTCGGACAATGAGCAGTTCTTC. It translates to CASSSGGLLSDNEQFF.